The 5 T cell receptor beta chains in this list originate from one sample, sequenced in a study of blood T cell repertoires in COVID-19. Method: immunoSEQ multiplex PCR; TCRdb's copy keeps in-frame clones and lacks some. The data show about 180,000 clones, about 80% seen once. The sequenced sample was peripheral blood. These receptors came from a man aged 70-80 years with active or convalescent COVID-19.

This sequence joins TRBV9 and TRBJ2-7; the D is unclear. Germline-derived CDR1 and CDR2 are SGDLS and YYNGEE. The CDR3 runs 13 residues. Trimming took 0 bases from V and 3 from J, leaving 7 bases between them. CDR3 bases: TGTGCCAGCAGCGTAGGTCCCGGCTACGAGCAGTACTTC. Protein sequence: CASSVGPGYEQYF.

This chain uses TRBV4-3 with TRBJ1-1; 8 bases are shared with TRBD1. This CDR3 has 13 amino acids. Trimming at V came to 2 bases and at J to 11 bases, leaving 7 bases not matched to a gene. Germline lookup yields CDR1 LGHNA and CDR2 YSLEER. The CDR3 DNA sequence: TGCGCCAGCAGCCAACAGACAGGGGAGGGGGCTTTCTTT. It encodes CASSQQTGEGAFF.

The gene calls are TRBV7-2 and TRBJ2-2; the D gene is possibly TRBD2 (6 bases). Germline-derived CDR1 and CDR2 are SGHTA and FQGNSA. With 5 bases removed from V and 4 bases from J, the gap between germline ends came to 11 bases. The CDR3 has 14 residues. The CDR3 reads CASSAQGGTGELFF. CDR3 DNA sequence: TGTGCCAGCAGCGCCCAGGGAGGCACCGGGGAGCTGTTTTTT. Full variable domain (remainder filled in from reference TRBV7-2 and TRBJ2-2): GAGVSQSPSNKVTEKGKDVELRCDPISGHTALYWYRQSLGQGLEFLIYFQGNSAPDKSGLPSDRFSAERTGGSVSTLTIQRTQQEDSAVYLCASSAQGGTGELFFGEGSRLTVL.

The V call is TRBV6-5, the J call TRBJ1-2, with D possibly being TRBD1 (6 bases). The ends were cut back, 8 bases at V and 2 bases at J, with 15 bases in the middle. Germline assignment: CDR1 MNHEY and CDR2 SVGAGI. The CDR3 sequence is 14 residues long. The CDR3 nucleotides read TGTGCCAGCGGGCAGGGGAGACGCAACTATGGCTACACCTTC. This encodes CASGQGRRNYGYTF.

This clone was detected a few times. The chain uses TRBV23-1 and TRBJ1-1; a possible D gene is TRBD1 (6 bases). TRBV23-1 falls under the ORF class, with uncertain function. The CDR3 extends over 17 amino acids. Trimming shortened V by 4 bases and J by 1 base, and 19 bases separated the two germline ends. The DNA for the CDR3 is TGCGCCAGCAGTCCTAAGAATGCAGGGGAGAGGAACACTGAAGCTTTCTTT. Protein: CASSPKNAGERNTEAFF.